This T cell receptor beta chain was sequenced in a study of blood T cells in healthy people across ages. Notes on the study in general: Strong correlation linked observed beta diversity and percent naive T cells.

Remarks on this clonotype: Its target is unknown.

The CDR3 has 16 residues. Germline V gives CDR1 SGHTA, CDR2 FQGNSA. With 4 bases clipped from V and 8 bases from J, the junction kept 10 bases outside the gene matches. With a J-beta primer mix and a sample-barcoded 5' primer, a second PCR ran roughly 6 to 12 cycles. TCRdb itself ran the 5' RACE reads through MiXCR, one entry per CDR3 protein. The repertoire holds around 1,900,000 distinct CDR3 sequences, with roughly two fifths as singletons. Sample: blood. This chain joins TRBV7-2 and TRBJ1-6, with 8 nucleotides matching TRBD1. This clonotype was sampled from a human donor in good health. In nucleotides, the CDR3 is TGTGCCAGCAGCTCAAGGACAGGGATGACCTATTCACCCCTCCACTTT. Protein sequence: CASSSRTGMTYSPLHF.